The source of this T cell receptor beta chain is a study of blood T cell repertoires in COVID-19. Study as a whole: Specimens from acute and convalescent COVID-19 originated in the United States, Italy and Spain. T cells, B-cell-depleted T cells, or PBMCs provided the cDNA or gDNA that served as material.

In the authors' methods: Cell counts per sample came from amplifying reference gene primers. The method was immunoSEQ multiplex PCR; TCRdb's version includes in-frame clones alone and lacks a portion of them. V, J and clone size were drawn from that table, and D and trimming were deduced from the DNA. This table holds about 670,000 clones, more than 80% found once. The CDR3 has 15 residues. After removal of 0 bases from V and 5 bases from J, the junction contained 3 bases not matched to a gene. Germline V gene data show CDR1 as LGHNA and CDR2 as YSLEER. The chain employs TRBV4-3 and TRBJ2-5, with 10 bases matching TRBD1. The specimen sequenced was peripheral blood. The receptor's source is a woman between 18 and 29 years old with acute or convalescent COVID-19. CDR3 nucleotide sequence: TGCGCCAGCAGCCAAGAGACAGGGGGCCTGGAGACCCAGTACTTC. Translating it yields CASSQETGGLETQYF.